Listed below are T cell receptor beta chains from one sample, sequenced in a study of identifying expanded T cells in peripheral blood. TCRdb's copy holds only in-frame clones and misses some; the assay was immunoSEQ multiplex PCR. Here the sample spans 100,000 to 110,000 clones, over 70% being singletons. The sequencing sample was made of blood. The receptors come from a person aged 18-70 years in good health. Both conserved end residues are part of each CDR3. Each record gives: D gene, J gene, V gene, clone size, CDR3 DNA, CDR3 protein. The D gene is left open where the match is weak. The listing skips clone size in some rows; elsewhere it reads once, few, many or a size class.

D: -; J: TRBJ2-3; V: TRBV11-2; size: -; DNA: TGTGCCAGCAGCTTAAGGGCGACAGATACGCAGTATTTT; CDR3: CASSLRATDTQYF
D: TRBD1; J: TRBJ1-5; V: TRBV5-6; size: -; DNA: TGTGCCAGCAGCTTGAGGTCTTGGGACAGGGGGCAGCCCCAGCATTTT; CDR3: CASSLRSWDRGQPQHF
D: -; J: TRBJ2-1; V: TRBV19; size: -; DNA: TGTGCCAGTAGTACCCCTAGGGGCGGGGTATACAATGAGCAGTTCTTC; CDR3: CASSTPRGGVYNEQFF
D: -; J: TRBJ1-5; V: TRBV9; size: few; DNA: TGTGCCAGCAGCCGTGACTCAGGCAATCAGCCCCAGCATTTT; CDR3: CASSRDSGNQPQHF
D: -; J: TRBJ1-1; V: TRBV14; size: -; DNA: TGTGCCAGCAGCCAAGATACCGGGCACAACACTGAAGCTTTCTTT; CDR3: CASSQDTGHNTEAFF
D: -; J: TRBJ1-5; V: TRBV15; size: -; DNA: TGTGCCACCAGCAGAGAGGGGGCCTTTAGCAATCAGCCCCAGCATTTT; CDR3: CATSREGAFSNQPQHF
D: -; J: TRBJ2-7; V: TRBV25-1; size: few; DNA: TGTGCCAGCGGAGGAGCCTACGAGCAGTACTTC; CDR3: CASGGAYEQYF
D: -; J: TRBJ1-3; V: TRBV4-1; size: -; DNA: TGCGCCAGCAGCCAAGATAAATCCGGAGGGAACACCATATATTTT; CDR3: CASSQDKSGGNTIYF
D: TRBD1; J: TRBJ2-5; V: TRBV5-1; size: -; DNA: TGCGCCAGCATTCGGGGACAGGGGGCAAGGGAGACCCAGTACTTC; CDR3: CASIRGQGARETQYF
D: -; J: TRBJ1-2; V: TRBV6-5; size: -; DNA: TGTGCCAGCAGTGGAAACACAGATGGCTACACCTTC; CDR3: CASSGNTDGYTF
D: TRBD1; J: TRBJ2-2; V: TRBV7-9; size: -; DNA: TGTGCCAGCAGCTTAGAGGGGGCCACCGGGGAGCTGTTTTTT; CDR3: CASSLEGATGELFF